These 4 T cell receptor beta chains share one sample of origin, sequenced in a study of identical twins. TCRdb fed the 5' RACE reads into MiXCR, producing one record per CDR3 protein. The table lists approximately 500,000 distinct CDR3 sequences, more than 20% of them singletons. These records were also assigned to another study, of T cells expressing NK-cell markers.

Sequencing used CD4+ T cells sorted from blood. The source is a woman younger than 35 in good health.

The chain joins TRBV12-5 to TRBJ2-7; 9 nucleotides line up with TRBD2. Trimming took 0 bases from V and 3 from J; bases not matched to a gene: 3. Germline lookup yields CDR1 LGHNT and CDR2 FRNRAP. The CDR3 runs 15 residues. The CDR3 is CASGLVTAGGYEQYF. The DNA of the CDR3 is TGTGCTAGTGGTTTGGTTACAGCGGGGGGCTACGAGCAGTACTTC.

The rearrangement joins TRBV15 to TRBJ2-5; D might be TRBD1 or TRBD2, each matching 7 bases. The CDR3 totals 15 residues. The V and J ends lost 7 bases and 5 bases respectively, with 20 bases between them. Germline V gives CDR1 LNHNV, CDR2 YYDKDF (reference sequence). CDR3 nucleotide sequence: TGTGCCACCACCAGCGGGACAGTAGTTTTGGAGACCCAGTACTTC. Encoded protein: CATTSGTVVLETQYF.

The chain couples TRBV5-1 to TRBJ2-3; D remains ambiguous. With 0 bases removed from V and 0 bases from J, the gap between germline ends came to 8 bases. The length of the CDR3 is 15 residues. Germline CDR1 and CDR2: SGHRS and YFSETQ. In nucleotides, the CDR3 is TGCGCCAGCAGCTTGGACGGGCTCAGCACAGATACGCAGTATTTT. This sequence encodes CASSLDGLSTDTQYF.

This clonotype was observed many times. This chain joins TRBV12-3 or TRBV12-4 and TRBJ2-2; D is perhaps TRBD1 (5 bases). V lost 6 bases and J lost 2, with 16 bases in between. The CDR3 runs to 16 residues. The CDR3 nucleotides are TGTGCCAGCAGAAACCCCGGCAGGGTCAACACCGGGGAGCTGTTTTTT. Translation gives CASRNPGRVNTGELFF.